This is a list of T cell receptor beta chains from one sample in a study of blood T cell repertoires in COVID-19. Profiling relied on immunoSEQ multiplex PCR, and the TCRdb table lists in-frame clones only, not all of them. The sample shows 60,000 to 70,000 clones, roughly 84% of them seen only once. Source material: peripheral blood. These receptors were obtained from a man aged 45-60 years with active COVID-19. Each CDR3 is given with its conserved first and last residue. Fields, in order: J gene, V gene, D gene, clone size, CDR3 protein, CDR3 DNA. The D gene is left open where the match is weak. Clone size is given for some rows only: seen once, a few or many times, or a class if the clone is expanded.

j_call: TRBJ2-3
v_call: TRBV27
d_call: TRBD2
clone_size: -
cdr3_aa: CASSLSGGADTQYF
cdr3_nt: TGTGCCAGCAGTTTAAGCGGGGGGGCGGATACGCAGTATTTT

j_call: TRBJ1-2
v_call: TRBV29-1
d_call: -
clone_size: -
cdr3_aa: CSVQENYGYTF
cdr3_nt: TGCAGCGTACAGGAAAATTATGGCTACACCTTC

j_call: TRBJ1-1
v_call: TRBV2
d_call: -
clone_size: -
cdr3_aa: CASSEVAGAFF
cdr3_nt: TGTGCCAGCAGTGAGGTGGCGGGAGCTTTCTTT

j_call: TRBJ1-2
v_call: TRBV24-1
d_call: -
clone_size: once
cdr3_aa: CATSDSFGLNWGF
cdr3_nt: TGTGCCACCAGCGACAGCTTTGGCCTAAACTGGGGCTTC

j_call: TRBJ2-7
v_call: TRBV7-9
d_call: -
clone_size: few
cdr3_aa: CASTAHDYEQYF
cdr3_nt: TGTGCCAGCACCGCACATGATTACGAGCAGTACTTC

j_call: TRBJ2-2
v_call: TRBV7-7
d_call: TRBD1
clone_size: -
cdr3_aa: CASSYLGQGAGTGELFF
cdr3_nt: TGTGCTAGCAGCTACCTTGGACAGGGGGCCGGAACCGGGGAGCTGTTTTTT

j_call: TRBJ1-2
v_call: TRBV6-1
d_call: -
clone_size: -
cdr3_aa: CASSEEGRGFYGYTF
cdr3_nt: TGTGCCAGCAGTGAAGAGGGCAGGGGCTTCTATGGCTACACCTTC

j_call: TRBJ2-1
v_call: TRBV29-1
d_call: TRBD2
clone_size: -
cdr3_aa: CSVAGLAGGGEQFF
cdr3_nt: TGCAGCGTTGCGGGACTAGCGGGAGGGGGTGAGCAGTTCTTC

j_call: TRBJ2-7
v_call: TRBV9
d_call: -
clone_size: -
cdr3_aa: CASSTDGDEQYF
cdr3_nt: TGTGCCAGCAGCACCGACGGGGACGAGCAGTACTTC

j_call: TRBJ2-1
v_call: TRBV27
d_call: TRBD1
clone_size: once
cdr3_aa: CASSSGQGTYNEQFF
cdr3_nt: TGTGCCAGCAGTAGCGGACAGGGAACCTACAATGAGCAGTTCTTC

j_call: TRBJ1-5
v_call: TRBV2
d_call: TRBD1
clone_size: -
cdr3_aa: CASSPGQGAYQPQHF
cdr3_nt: TGTGCCAGCAGCCCGGGGCAGGGGGCCTATCAGCCCCAGCATTTT

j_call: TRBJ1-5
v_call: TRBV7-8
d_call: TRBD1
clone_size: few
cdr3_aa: CASSGQGRQGNQPQHF
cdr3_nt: TGTGCCAGCAGCGGACAGGGGAGGCAAGGCAATCAGCCCCAGCATTTT

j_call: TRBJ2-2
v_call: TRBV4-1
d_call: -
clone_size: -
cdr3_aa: CASSQDTALGTGELFF
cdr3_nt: TGCGCCAGCAGCCAAGATACCGCCCTAGGCACCGGGGAGCTGTTTTTT

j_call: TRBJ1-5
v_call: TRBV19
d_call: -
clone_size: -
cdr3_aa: CASSRQAGQPQHF
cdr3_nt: TGTGCCAGTAGCCGACAGGCGGGTCAGCCCCAGCATTTT

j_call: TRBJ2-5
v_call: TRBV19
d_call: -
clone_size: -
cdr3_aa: CASRRDPFEGTQYF
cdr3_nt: TGTGCCAGTAGGCGTGATCCCTTCGAGGGGACCCAGTACTTC

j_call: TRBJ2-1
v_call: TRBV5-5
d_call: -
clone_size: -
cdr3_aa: CASSQRTSVPYNEQFF
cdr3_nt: TGTGCCAGCAGCCAACGAACATCTGTTCCCTACAATGAGCAGTTCTTC

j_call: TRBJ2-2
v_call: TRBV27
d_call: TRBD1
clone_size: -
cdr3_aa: CASSLRQGAGELFF
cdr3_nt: TGTGCCAGCAGTTTACGACAGGGAGCCGGGGAGCTGTTTTTT

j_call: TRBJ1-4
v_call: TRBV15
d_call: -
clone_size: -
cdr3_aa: CATSDNRKGDEKLFF
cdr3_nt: TGTGCCACCAGCGACAACAGGAAAGGGGATGAAAAACTGTTTTTT

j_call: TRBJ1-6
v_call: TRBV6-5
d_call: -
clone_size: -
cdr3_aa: CASSYGTINSPLHF
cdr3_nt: TGTGCCAGCAGTTACGGGACAATCAATTCACCCCTCCACTTT

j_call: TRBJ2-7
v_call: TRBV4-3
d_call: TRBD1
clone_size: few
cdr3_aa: CASSRSGTGSHEQYF
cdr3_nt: TGCGCCAGCAGCCGATCGGGGACAGGGTCCCACGAGCAGTACTTC

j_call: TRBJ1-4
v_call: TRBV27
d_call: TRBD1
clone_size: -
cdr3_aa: CASSLVQGAFEKLFF
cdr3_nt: TGTGCCAGCAGTTTAGTACAGGGGGCTTTTGAAAAACTGTTTTTT

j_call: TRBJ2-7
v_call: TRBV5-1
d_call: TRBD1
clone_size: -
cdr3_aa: CASSLLGQGAREQYF
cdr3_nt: TGCGCCAGCAGCCTGCTAGGACAGGGGGCACGCGAGCAGTACTTC

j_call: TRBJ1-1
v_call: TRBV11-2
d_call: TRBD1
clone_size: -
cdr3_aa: CASSFDSIKTGLFGTEAFF
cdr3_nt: TGTGCCAGCAGCTTCGACTCAATTAAGACAGGGTTGTTCGGGACTGAAGCTTTCTTT

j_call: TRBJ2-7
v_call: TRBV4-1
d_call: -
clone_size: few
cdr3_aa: CASSQDRNYEQYF
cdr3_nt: TGCGCCAGCAGCCAAGATCGTAACTACGAGCAGTACTTC

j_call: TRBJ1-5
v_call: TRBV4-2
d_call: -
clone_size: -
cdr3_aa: CASSQGQLSNQPQHF
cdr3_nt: TGTGCCAGCAGCCAAGGACAGCTTAGCAATCAGCCCCAGCATTTT

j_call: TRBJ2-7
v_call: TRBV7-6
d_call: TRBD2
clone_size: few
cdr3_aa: CASSPTAGGLDEQYF
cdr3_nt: TGTGCCAGCAGCCCCACAGCGGGAGGTCTGGACGAGCAGTACTTC

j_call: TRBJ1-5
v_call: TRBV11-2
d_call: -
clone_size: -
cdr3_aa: CASSLSDSNQPQHF
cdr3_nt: TGTGCCAGCAGCTTGAGTGATAGCAATCAACCCCAGCATTTT

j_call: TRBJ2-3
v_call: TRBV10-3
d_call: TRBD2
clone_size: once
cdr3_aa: CAIRAPGGGDTQYF
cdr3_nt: TGTGCCATCAGGGCCCCGGGGGGAGGAGATACGCAGTATTTT

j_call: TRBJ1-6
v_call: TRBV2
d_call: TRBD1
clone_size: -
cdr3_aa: CASRETGLRNSPLHF
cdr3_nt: TGTGCCAGCAGAGAGACAGGGTTAAGGAATTCACCCCTCCACTTT

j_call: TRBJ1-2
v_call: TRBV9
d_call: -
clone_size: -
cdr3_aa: CASSLGGNYGYTF
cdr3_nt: TGTGCCAGCAGCCTGGGGGGAAACTATGGCTACACCTTC

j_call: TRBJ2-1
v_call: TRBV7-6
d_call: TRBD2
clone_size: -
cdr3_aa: CASSLGLGRGADNEQFF
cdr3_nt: TGTGCCAGCAGCTTAGGGCTGGGGCGGGGGGCCGATAATGAGCAGTTCTTC

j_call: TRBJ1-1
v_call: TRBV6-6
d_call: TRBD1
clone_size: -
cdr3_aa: CASSFTGTVREAFF
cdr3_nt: TGTGCCAGCAGTTTCACCGGGACAGTTAGGGAAGCTTTCTTT

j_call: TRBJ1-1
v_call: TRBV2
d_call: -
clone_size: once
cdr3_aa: CASSEGGAGGTEAFF
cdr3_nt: TGTGCCAGCAGTGAGGGGGGAGCCGGGGGCACTGAAGCTTTCTTT

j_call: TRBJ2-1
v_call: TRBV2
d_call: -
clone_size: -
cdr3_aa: CASTAGADEQFF
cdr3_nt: TGTGCCAGCACTGCGGGGGCCGATGAGCAGTTCTTC

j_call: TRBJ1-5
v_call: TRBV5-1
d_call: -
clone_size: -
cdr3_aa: CASSPGNTRNGAQHF
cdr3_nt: TGCGCCAGCAGCCCCGGTAACACCCGAAACGGGGCCCAGCATTTT

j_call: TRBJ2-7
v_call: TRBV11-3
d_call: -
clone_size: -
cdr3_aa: CASSSGDSAKEGQYF
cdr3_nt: TGTGCCAGCAGCTCGGGGGACAGCGCCAAAGAAGGGCAGTACTTC

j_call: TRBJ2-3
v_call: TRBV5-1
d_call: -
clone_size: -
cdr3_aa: CASSATGTDTQYF
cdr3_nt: TGCGCCAGCAGCGCTACAGGGACAGATACGCAGTATTTT

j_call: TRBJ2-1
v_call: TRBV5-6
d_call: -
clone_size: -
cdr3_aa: CASSLGSSYNEQFF
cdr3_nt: TGTGCCAGCAGCTTGGGCAGCTCCTACAATGAGCAGTTCTTC

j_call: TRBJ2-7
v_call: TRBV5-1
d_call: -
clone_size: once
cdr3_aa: CASSLSGQNYEQYF
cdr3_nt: TGCGCCAGCAGCTTGTCCGGACAGAACTACGAGCAGTACTTC

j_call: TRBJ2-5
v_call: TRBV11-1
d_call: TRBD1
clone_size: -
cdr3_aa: CASSSRTGGQETQYF
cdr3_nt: TGTGCCAGCAGCTCAAGGACAGGGGGGCAAGAGACCCAGTACTTC

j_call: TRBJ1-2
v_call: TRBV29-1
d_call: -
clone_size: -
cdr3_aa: CSALSGGYGYTF
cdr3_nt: TGCAGCGCTCTTTCGGGGGGGTATGGCTACACCTTC

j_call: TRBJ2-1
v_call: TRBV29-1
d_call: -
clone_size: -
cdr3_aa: CSSTREPPNEQFF
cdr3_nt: TGCAGCTCTACCCGGGAGCCACCCAATGAGCAGTTCTTC

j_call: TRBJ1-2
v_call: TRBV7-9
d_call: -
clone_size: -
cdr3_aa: CASSLAGASLRYGYTF
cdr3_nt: TGTGCCAGCAGCTTAGCTGGGGCTTCTCTCCGCTATGGCTACACCTTC

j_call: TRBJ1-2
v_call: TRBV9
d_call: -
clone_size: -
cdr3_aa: CASSPHPGGKNGYTF
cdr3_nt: TGTGCCAGCAGCCCCCATCCGGGGGGCAAAAATGGCTACACCTTC

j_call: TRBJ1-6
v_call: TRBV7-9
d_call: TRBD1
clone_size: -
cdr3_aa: CASSWGQGNSPLHF
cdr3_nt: TGTGCCAGCAGCTGGGGACAGGGTAATTCACCCCTCCACTTT

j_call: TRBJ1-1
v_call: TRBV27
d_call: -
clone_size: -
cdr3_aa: CASSLDRLNTEAFF
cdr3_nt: TGTGCCAGCAGTCTGGACAGACTGAACACTGAAGCTTTCTTT

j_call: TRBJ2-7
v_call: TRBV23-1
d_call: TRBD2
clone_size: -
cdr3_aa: CASPPNRREEYEQYF
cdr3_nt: TGCGCCAGCCCGCCCAATCGGCGGGAGGAGTACGAGCAGTACTTC